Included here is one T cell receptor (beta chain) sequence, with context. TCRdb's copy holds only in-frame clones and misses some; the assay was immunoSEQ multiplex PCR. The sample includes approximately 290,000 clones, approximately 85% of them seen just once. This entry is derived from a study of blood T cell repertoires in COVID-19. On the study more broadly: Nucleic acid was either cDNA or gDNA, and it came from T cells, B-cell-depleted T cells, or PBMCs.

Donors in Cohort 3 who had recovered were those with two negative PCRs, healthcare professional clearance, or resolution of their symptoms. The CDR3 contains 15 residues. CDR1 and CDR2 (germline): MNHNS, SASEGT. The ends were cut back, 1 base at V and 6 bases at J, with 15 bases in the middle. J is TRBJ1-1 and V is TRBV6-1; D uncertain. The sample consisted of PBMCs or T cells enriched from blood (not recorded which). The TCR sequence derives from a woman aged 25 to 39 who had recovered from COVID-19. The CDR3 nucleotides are TGTGCCAGCAGTGAAGAGGAGGGTCGTGGGGCTGAAGCTTTCTTT. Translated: CASSEEEGRGAEAFF.